The clone carrying this T cell receptor (beta chain) was observed at least ten times. A second PCR of about 6 to 12 cycles used a sample-barcoded 5' primer and a J-beta primer mix. Via MiXCR, TCRdb re-called the 5' RACE reads, giving one row per CDR3 protein. The sample has 1.5 million to 2 million distinct CDR3 sequences; 28% are singletons. Between the trimmed V and J ends, which lost 0 bases and 6 bases, there was a span of 17 bases. CDR3 length: 16 amino acids. CDR1 and CDR2 from the germline V gene are LNHNV and YYDKDF (reference sequence). Per sample, no less than 6 micrograms of total RNA were extracted. This sample is part of a study of blood T cells in healthy people across ages.

This receptor was identified in a woman in her twenties or thirties in good health. The chain uses TRBV15 and TRBJ1-2; D is unclear. The sample consisted of blood. For the CDR3, the DNA is TGTGCCACCAGCAGAGATATCGGAGTTCGGGTTAATGGCTACACCTTC. Its translation is CATSRDIGVRVNGYTF.